This T cell receptor (beta chain) is from a study of memory CD4+ T cells and cytomegalovirus serostatus. For the study at large: This sample comes from healthy Belgian adults, roughly 9 CMV seropositive, approximately 25 seronegative. Whole-study results and caveats: Each of roughly 65 CMV-associated TCRbeta sequences occurred in one to five individuals.

Profiled with immunoSEQ multiplex PCR; TCRdb holds only in-frame clones, not every one. Of under 50,000 clones listed, around 80% were seen once; the top ten hold 0.85% to 0.95%. The V end was cut by 3 bases, the J end by 4 bases, with 9 bases between. CDR3 length: 13 amino acids. Germline CDR1 and CDR2: MGHDK and SYGVNS. In the case of this clone: The antigen remains undetermined.

The sort gate was single viable CD3+CD4+CD8-CD45RO+ cells for memory CD4+ T cells. Serostatus was set by detecting CMV pp150, pp28, p38, p52 IgG. This clonotype was sampled from an adult in good health and CMV-seronegative. The genes are TRBV25-1 and TRBJ1-2; D unresolved. The sample was memory CD4+ T cells from blood. For the CDR3, the DNA is TGTGCCAGCAGTGAGCTAGCAGGCTATGGCTACACCTTC. Translated, it gives CASSELAGYGYTF.